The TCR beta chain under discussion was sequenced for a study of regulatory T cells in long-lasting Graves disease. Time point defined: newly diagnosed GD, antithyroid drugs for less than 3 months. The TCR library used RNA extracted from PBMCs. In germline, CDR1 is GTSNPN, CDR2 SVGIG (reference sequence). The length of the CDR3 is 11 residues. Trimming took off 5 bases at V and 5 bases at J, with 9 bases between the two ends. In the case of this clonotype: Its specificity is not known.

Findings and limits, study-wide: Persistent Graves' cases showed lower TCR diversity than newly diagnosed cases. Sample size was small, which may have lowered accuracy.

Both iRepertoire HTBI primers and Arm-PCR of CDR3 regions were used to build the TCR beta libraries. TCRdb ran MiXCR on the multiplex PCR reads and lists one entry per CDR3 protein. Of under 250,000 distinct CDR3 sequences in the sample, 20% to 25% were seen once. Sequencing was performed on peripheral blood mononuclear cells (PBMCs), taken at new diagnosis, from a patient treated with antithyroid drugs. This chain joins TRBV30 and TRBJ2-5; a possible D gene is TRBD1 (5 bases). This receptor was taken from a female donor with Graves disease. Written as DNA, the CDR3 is TGTGCCTGGGGGGCCACGGAGACCCAGTACTTC. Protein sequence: CAWGATETQYF.